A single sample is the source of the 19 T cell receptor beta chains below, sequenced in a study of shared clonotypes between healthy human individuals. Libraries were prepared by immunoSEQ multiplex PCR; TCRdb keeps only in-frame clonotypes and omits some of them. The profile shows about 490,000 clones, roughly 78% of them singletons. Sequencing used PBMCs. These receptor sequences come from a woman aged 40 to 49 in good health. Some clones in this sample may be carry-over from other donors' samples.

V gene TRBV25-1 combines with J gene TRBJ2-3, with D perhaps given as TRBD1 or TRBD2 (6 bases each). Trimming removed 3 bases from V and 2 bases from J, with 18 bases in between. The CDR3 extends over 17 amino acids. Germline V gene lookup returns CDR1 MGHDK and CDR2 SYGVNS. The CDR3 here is CASSDPRGDKVTDTQYF. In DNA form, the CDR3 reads TGTGCCAGCAGTGATCCGAGGGGGGACAAAGTCACAGATACGCAGTATTTT.

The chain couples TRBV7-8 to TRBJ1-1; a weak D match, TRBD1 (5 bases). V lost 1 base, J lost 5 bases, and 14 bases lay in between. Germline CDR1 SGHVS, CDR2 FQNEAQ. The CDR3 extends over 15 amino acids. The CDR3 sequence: CASSLVQVRETEAFF. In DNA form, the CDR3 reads TGTGCCAGCAGCTTAGTTCAGGTCAGGGAAACTGAAGCTTTCTTT.

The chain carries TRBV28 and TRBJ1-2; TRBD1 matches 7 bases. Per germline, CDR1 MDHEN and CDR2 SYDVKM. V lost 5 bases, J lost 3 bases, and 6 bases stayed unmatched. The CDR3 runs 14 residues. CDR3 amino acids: CASSTRQGDYGYTF. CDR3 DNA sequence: TGTGCCAGCAGTACAAGACAGGGAGACTATGGCTACACCTTC.

The CDR3 loop reads CASSRGGEEDTQYF. In nucleotides, the CDR3 is TGTGCCAGCAGTCGAGGGGGAGAGGAAGATACGCAGTATTTT. This rearrangement joins TRBV28 to TRBJ2-3, with a possible D match to TRBD1 (6 bases). V lost 5 bases, J lost 5 bases, and 14 bases lay in between. Germline V lookup: CDR1 MDHEN, CDR2 SYDVKM. The CDR3 length is 14 residues.

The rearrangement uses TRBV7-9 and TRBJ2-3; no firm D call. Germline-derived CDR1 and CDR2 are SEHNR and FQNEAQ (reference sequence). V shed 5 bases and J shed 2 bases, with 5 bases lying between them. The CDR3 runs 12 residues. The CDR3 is CASSPPTDTQYF. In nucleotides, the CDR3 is TGTGCCAGCAGCCCCCCCACAGATACGCAGTATTTT.

The CDR3 region has the DNA TGTGCCAGCAGTTACTCGCAGGGCAACCAAGAGACCCAGTACTTC. Amino acid sequence: CASSYSQGNQETQYF. V gene TRBV6-6 combines with J gene TRBJ2-5; D is perhaps TRBD1 (5 bases). The germline V and J ends were trimmed by 0 bases and 0 bases, with 8 bases remaining between them. This CDR3 has 15 amino acids. From germline, CDR1 is MNHNY and CDR2 SVGAGI (reference sequence).

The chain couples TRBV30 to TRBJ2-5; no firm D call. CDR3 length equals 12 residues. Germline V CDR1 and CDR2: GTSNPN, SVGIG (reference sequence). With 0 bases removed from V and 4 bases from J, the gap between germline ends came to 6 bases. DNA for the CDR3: TGTGCCTGGAGTGTACTAAGAGAGACCCAGTACTTC. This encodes CAWSVLRETQYF.

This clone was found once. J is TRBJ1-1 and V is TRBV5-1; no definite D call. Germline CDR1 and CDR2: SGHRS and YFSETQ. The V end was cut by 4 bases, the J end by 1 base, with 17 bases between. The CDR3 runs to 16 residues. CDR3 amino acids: CASSPHYGNTNTEAFF. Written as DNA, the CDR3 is TGCGCCAGCAGCCCTCATTATGGAAATACGAACACTGAAGCTTTCTTT. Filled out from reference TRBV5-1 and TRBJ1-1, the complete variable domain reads KAGVTQTPRYLIKTRGQQVTLSCSPISGHRSVSWYQQTPGQGLQFLFEYFSETQRNKGNFPGRFSGRQFSNSRSEMNVSTLELGDSALYLCASSPHYGNTNTEAFFGQGTRLTVV.

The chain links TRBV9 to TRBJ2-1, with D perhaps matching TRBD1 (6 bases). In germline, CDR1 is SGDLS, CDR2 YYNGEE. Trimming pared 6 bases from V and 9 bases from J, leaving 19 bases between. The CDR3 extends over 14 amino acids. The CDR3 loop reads CASKGEPAGVEQFF. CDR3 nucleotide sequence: TGTGCCAGCAAGGGGGAGCCCGCAGGGGTTGAGCAGTTCTTC.

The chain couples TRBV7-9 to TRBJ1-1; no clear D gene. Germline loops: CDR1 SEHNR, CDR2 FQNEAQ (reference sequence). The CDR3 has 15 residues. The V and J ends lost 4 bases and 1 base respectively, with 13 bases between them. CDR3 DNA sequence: TGTGCCAGCAGCTATGGGCAGGTCCAGAACACTGAAGCTTTCTTT. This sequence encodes CASSYGQVQNTEAFF.

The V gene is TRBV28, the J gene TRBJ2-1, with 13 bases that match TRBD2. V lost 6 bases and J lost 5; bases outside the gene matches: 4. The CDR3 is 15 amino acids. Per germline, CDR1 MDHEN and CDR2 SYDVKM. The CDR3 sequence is CASRTGTSGDNEQFF. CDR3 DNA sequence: TGTGCCAGCAGAACCGGGACTAGCGGGGACAATGAGCAGTTCTTC.

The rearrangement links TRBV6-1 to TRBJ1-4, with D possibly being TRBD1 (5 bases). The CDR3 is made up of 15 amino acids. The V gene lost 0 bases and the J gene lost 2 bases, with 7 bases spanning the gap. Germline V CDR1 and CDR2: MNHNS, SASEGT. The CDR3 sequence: CASSEAGVTNEKLFF. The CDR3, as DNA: TGTGCCAGCAGTGAAGCGGGGGTGACTAATGAAAAACTGTTTTTT.

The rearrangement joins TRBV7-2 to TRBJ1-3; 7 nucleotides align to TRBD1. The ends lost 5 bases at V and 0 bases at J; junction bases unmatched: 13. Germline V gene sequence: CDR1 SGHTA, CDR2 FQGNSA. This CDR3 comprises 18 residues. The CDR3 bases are TGTGCCAGCAGCCCGAACACTCTGAGGGGGCCCTCTGGAAACACCATATATTTT. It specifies CASSPNTLRGPSGNTIYF. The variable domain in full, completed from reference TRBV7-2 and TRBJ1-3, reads GAGVSQSPSNKVTEKGKDVELRCDPISGHTALYWYRQSLGQGLEFLIYFQGNSAPDKSGLPSDRFSAERTGGSVSTLTIQRTQQEDSAVYLCASSPNTLRGPSGNTIYFGEGSWLTVV.

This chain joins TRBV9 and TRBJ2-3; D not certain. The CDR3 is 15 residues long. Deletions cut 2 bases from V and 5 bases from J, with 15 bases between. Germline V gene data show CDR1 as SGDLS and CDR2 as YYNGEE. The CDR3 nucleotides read TGTGCCAGCAGCGTTGGTAGGCTGAACCGAGATACGCAGTATTTT. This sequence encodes CASSVGRLNRDTQYF.

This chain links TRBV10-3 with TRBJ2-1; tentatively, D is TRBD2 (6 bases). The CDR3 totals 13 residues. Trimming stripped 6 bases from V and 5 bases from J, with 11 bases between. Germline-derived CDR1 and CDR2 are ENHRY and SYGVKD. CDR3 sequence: CAIRSGVNNEQFF. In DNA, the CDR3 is TGTGCCATCAGATCGGGAGTTAACAATGAGCAGTTCTTC.

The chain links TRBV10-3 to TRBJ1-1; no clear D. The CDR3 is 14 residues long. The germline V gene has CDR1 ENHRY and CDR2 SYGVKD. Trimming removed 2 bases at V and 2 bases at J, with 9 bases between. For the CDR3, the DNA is TGTGCCATCAGTGAGCTCCGACCTAACACTGAAGCTTTCTTT. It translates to CAISELRPNTEAFF.

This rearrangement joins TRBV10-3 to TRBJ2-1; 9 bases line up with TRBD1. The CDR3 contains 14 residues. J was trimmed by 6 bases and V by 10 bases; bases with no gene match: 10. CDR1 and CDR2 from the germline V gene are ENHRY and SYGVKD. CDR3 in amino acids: CANRPGQGSNEQFF. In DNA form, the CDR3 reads TGTGCCAACAGACCGGGACAGGGTTCCAATGAGCAGTTCTTC.

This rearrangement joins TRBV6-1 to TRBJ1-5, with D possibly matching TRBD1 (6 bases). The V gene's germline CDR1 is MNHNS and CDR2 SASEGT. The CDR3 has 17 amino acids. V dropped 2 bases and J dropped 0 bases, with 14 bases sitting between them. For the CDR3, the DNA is TGTGCCAGCAGTGAATTCGCAGGGGCATATAGCAATCAGCCCCAGCATTTT. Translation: CASSEFAGAYSNQPQHF.

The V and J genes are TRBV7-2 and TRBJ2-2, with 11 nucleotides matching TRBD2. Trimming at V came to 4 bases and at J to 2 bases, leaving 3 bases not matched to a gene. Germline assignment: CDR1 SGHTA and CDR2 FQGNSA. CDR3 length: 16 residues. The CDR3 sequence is CASSSGTSGNTGELFF. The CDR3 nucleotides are TGTGCCAGCAGCTCGGGGACTAGCGGCAACACCGGGGAGCTGTTTTTT.